The 3 T cell receptor beta chains reported below all come from one sample, sequenced in a study of blood T cell repertoires in COVID-19. Generated by immunoSEQ multiplex PCR, the TCRdb table keeps only in-frame clones and is missing some. The sample contains about 210,000 clones, 90% to 95% of which appear only once. Sequencing input: peripheral blood. The origin of the receptors is a man in his thirties or forties with acute or convalescent COVID-19.

The rearrangement joins TRBV24-1 to TRBJ1-3; 8 bases are a match to TRBD1. Trimming at V came to 9 bases and at J to 0 bases, leaving 21 bases not matched to a gene. The CDR3 is 20 amino acids. The germline gives CDR1 KGHDR, CDR2 SFDVKD. The CDR3 here is CATFTHKPGDRPFSGNTIYF. In nucleotides, the CDR3 is TGTGCCACCTTTACCCATAAGCCCGGGGACAGGCCTTTCTCTGGAAACACCATATATTTT.

The V call is TRBV28, the J call TRBJ2-7; 10 bases agree with TRBD1. The CDR3 length is 14 residues. The trim removed 11 bases at V and 6 bases at J, leaving 13 bases unmatched. Germline V gene data show CDR1 as MDHEN and CDR2 as SYDVKM. The CDR3 DNA follows: TGTGCCGGAGGAGGTGGGACAGGGGCGCCCGAGCAGTACTTC. Protein sequence: CAGGGGTGAPEQYF.

The V gene is TRBV7-9, the J gene TRBJ2-1; perhaps TRBD2 as D (5 bases). The CDR3 loop spans 16 amino acids. The V end was cut by 2 bases, the J end by 7 bases, with 18 bases between. Germline V gene lookup returns CDR1 SEHNR and CDR2 FQNEAQ (reference sequence). The CDR3 DNA is TGTGCCAGCAGCTTACGCTTCGGCGGTTCGGGAAATGAGCAGTTCTTC. Protein sequence: CASSLRFGGSGNEQFF. The full variable domain, in which reference TRBV7-9 and TRBJ2-1 provide the parts outside the CDR3, is DTGVSQNPRHKITKRGQNVTFRCDPISEHNRLYWYRQTLGQGPEFLTYFQNEAQLEKSRLLSDRFSAERPKGSFSTLEIQRTEQGDSAMYLCASSLRFGGSGNEQFFGPGTRLTVL.